The TCR beta chain under discussion was sequenced for a study of monozygotic twins with cystic fibrosis. Study details: With about 15 PCR cycles, barcoded libraries came from around 2.9 micrograms of fragmented DNA.

A note on this clone: Its target is unknown.

Germline loops: CDR1 SGHVS, CDR2 FQNEAQ. With 3 bases removed from V and 0 bases from J, the gap between germline ends came to 9 bases. CDR3 size: 15 residues. Study observations and caveats: In 13 of 16 pairs, V gene usage was closest to the co-twin's. The repertoire was suggested to be naive-dominated, clonality median 0.0095. Monozygotic CF twins shared more identical nucleotide clonotypes than unrelated patients.

Assay: immunoSEQ multiplex PCR; the TCRdb copy retains only in-frame clones and omits some. The sample records 17,000 or so clones, 95% to 97% being singletons. Material: blood. This rearrangement joins TRBV7-8 to TRBJ1-3, with unresolved D. The origin of this receptor is a girl aged 2-10 years with cystic fibrosis. DNA for the CDR3: TGTGCCAGCAGCTTTAGGGCGAACTCTGGAAACACCATATATTTT. Its protein product is CASSFRANSGNTIYF.